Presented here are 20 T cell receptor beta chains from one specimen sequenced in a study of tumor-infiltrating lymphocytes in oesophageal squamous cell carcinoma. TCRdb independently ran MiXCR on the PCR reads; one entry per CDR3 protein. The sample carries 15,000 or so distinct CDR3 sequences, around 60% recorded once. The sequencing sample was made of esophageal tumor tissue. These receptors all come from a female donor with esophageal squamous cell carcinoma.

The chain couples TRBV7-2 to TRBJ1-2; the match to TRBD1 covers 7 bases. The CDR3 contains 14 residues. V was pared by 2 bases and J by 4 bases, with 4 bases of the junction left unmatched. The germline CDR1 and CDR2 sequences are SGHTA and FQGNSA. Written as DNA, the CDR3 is TGTGCCAGCAGCTTAAGCCAGGGGGGCTATGGCTACACCTTC. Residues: CASSLSQGGYGYTF.

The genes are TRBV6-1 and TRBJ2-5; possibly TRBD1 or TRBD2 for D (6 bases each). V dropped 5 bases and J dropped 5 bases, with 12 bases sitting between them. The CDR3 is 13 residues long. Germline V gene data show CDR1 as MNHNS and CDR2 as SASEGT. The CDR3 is CASSYWGAETQYF. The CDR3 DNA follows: TGTGCCAGCAGTTATTGGGGGGCGGAGACCCAGTACTTC.

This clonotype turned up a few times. CDR3 bases: TGTGCCTGGTCGGGCTTTCAGACCTACGAGCAGTACTTC. It translates to CAWSGFQTYEQYF. The V and J genes are TRBV30 and TRBJ2-7; D remains ambiguous. CDR1 GTSNPN and CDR2 SVGIG come from the germline V gene (reference sequence). This CDR3 region has 13 residues. V shed 5 bases and J shed 2 bases, with 13 bases lying between them.

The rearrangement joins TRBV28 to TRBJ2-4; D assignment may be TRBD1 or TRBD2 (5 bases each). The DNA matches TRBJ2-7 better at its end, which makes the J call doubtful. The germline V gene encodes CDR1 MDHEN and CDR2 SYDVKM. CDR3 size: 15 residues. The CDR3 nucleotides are TGTGCCAGCAATCCCCCCGGGGCGTCCTTCTACGAGCAGTACTTC. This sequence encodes CASNPPGASFYEQYF.

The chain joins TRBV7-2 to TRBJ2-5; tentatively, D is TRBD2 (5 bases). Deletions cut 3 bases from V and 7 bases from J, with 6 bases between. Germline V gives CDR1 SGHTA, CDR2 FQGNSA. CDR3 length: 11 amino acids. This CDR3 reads CASSFRGTQYF. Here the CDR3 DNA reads TGTGCCAGCAGCTTTCGGGGGACCCAGTACTTC.

CDR3 DNA sequence: TGTGCCAGCGCAGGGCGTCTCCAAGAGACCCAGTACTTC. Residues: CASAGRLQETQYF. The chain links TRBV12-3 or TRBV12-4 to TRBJ2-5; TRBD1 is a possible D gene (5 bases). The CDR3 runs 13 residues. Trimming left V 8 bases short and J 1 base short, with 11 bases between.

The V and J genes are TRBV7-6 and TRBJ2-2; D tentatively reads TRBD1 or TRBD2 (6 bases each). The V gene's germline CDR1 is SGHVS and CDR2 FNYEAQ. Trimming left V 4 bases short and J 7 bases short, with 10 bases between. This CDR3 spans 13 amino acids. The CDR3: CASSSGALGELFF. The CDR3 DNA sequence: TGTGCCAGCAGCTCGGGGGCTCTCGGGGAGCTGTTTTTT.

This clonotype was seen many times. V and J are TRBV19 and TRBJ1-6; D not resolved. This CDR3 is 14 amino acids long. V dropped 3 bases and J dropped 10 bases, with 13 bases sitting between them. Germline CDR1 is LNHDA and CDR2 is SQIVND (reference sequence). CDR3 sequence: CASSIRGRGSPLHF. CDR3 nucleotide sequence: TGTGCCAGTAGTATCCGGGGAAGAGGCTCACCCCTCCACTTT. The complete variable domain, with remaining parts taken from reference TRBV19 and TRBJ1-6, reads DGGITQSPKYLFRKEGQNVTLSCEQNLNHDAMYWYRQDPGQGLRLIYYSQIVNDFQKGDIAEGYSVSREKKESFPLTVTSAQKNPTAFYLCASSIRGRGSPLHFGNGTRLTVT.

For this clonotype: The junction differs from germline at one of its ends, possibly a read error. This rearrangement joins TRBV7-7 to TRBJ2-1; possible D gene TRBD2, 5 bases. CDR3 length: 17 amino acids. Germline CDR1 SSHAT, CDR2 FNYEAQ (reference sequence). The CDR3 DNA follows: TGTGCTAGCAGTAACGGGGTCCTGCAGAGCTCCTACAATGAGCAGTTCTTC. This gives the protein CASSNGVLQSSYNEQFF.

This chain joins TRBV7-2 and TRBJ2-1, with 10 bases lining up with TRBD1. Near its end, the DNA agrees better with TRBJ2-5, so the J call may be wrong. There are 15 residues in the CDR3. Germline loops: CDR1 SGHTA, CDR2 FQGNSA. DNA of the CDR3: TGTGCCAGCAGCCGCTCCAGGACAGGGGGACAGACCCAGTACTTC. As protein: CASSRSRTGGQTQYF.

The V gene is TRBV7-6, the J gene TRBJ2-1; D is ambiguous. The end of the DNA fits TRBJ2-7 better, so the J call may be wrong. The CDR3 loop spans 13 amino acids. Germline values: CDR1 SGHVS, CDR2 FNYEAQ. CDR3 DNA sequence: TGTGCCAGCAGCCGATTCCCTCACTATCGGCAGTACTTC. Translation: CASSRFPHYRQYF.

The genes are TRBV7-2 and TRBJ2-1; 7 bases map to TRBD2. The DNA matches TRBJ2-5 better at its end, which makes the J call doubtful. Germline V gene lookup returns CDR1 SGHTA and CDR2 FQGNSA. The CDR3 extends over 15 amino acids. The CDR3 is CASSHPSWEGETQYF. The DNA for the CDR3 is TGTGCCAGCAGCCACCCCTCTTGGGAGGGAGAGACCCAGTACTTC.

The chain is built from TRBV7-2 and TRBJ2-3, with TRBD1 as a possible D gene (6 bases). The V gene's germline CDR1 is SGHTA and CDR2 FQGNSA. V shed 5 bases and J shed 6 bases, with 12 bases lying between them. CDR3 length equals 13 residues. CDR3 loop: CASSPYRDDTQYF. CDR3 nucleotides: TGTGCCAGCAGCCCGTACAGGGACGATACGCAGTATTTT.

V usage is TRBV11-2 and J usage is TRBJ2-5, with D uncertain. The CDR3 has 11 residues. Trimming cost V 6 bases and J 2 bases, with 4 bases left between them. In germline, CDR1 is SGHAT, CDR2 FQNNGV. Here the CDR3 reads CASRLQETQYF. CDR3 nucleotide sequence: TGTGCCAGCAGGTTACAAGAGACCCAGTACTTC.

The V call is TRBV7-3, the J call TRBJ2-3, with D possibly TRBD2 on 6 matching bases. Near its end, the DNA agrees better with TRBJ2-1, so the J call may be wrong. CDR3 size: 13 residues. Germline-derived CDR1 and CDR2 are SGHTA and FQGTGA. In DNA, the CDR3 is TGTGCCAGCAGCACGGGAGCCTACAATGAGCAGTTCTTC. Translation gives CASSTGAYNEQFF.

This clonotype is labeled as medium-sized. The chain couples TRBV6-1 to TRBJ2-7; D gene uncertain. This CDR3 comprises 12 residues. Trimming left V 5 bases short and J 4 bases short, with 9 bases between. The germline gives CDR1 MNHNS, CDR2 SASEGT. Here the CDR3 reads CASSIRPYEQYF. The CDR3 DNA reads TGTGCCAGCAGTATACGGCCTTACGAGCAGTACTTC.

For the CDR3, the DNA is TGTGCCAGCAGCGCCCCCGGGACGGGATACAATGAGCAGTTCTTC. The encoded protein is CASSAPGTGYNEQFF. The J gene is TRBJ2-1, the V gene TRBV7-3; D tentatively reads TRBD1 or TRBD2 (5 bases each). CDR3 length: 15 residues. Trimming took 5 bases from V and 4 from J, leaving 15 bases between them. Germline CDR1 reads SGHTA; CDR2 reads FQGTGA.

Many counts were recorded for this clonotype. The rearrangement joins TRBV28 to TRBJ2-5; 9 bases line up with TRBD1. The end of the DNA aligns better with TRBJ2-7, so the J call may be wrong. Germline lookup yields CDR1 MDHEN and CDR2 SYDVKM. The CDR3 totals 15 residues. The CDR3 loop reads CASSFVGQGMDEQYF. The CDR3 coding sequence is TGTGCCAGCAGTTTTGTAGGACAGGGGATGGACGAGCAGTACTTC.

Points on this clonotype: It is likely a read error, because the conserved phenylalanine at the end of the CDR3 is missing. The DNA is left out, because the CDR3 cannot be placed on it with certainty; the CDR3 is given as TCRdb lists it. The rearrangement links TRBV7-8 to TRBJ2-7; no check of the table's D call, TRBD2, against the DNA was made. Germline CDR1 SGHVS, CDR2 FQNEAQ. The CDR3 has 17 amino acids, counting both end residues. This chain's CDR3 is CASSQDTPGNYGYTFGS.

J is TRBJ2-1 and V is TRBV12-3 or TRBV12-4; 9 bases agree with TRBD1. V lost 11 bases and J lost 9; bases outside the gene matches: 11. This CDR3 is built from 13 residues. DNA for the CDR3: TGTGCCCAAGGGGGGGACAGGGAGGGTGAGCAGTTCTTC. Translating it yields CAQGGDREGEQFF.